This T cell receptor beta chain was identified in a study of blood T cell repertoires in COVID-19 (dated by TCRdb to 2020 to 2021). Background on the whole study: Samples covering the acute and convalescent phases of COVID-19 were provided by collaborators in the United States, Italy and Spain. The dataset comprised deeply sampled blood TCRbeta repertoires from subjects exposed to, actively infected with, or recovered from COVID-19. Where available, HLA class I and class II types were obtained from metadata supplied by the sample provider rather than from assay-based typing. The repertoires were released in a freely available public database intended as a resource for research on the immune response to SARS-CoV-2. The sample metadata nearly always contained a de-identified subject ID, COVID-19 status, age in years and sex. The samples were drawn from two sources: the first 160 participants of the ongoing ImmuneRACE study, and 950 to 1,500 subjects contributed by 6 global collaborators. The prospective study material was composed of cDNA or gDNA derived from T cells, B-cell-depleted T cells, or PBMCs.

The full study reports these points: Clinical and demographic metadata were provided uncurated, with the amount varying by source and participant.

The collaborating institutions used their own protocols to collect whole blood in K2EDTA tubes. Collaborator samples were shipped for TCRbeta analysis as frozen whole blood, isolated PBMCs, or DNA extracted from either sample type. With regard to this clone: What this receptor recognizes is not known. No quality values exist for individual bases; no much larger clone is one base distant.

TCRbeta CDR3 regions were amplified from genomic DNA by means of the immunoSEQ Assay, a bias-controlled multiplex PCR. On the authors' methods: The number of nucleated cells in each sample was estimated by amplification of reference gene primers within the assay. To quantify the absolute abundance of each unique TCRbeta CDR3 rearrangement, sequence reads were collapsed and filtered. Productive Simpson clonality was computed per sample as the square root of Simpson's diversity index over productive rearrangements. Not all clones reach the TCRdb copy of this immuneACCESS table, which keeps in-frame sequences only. Checked studies attribute under half of the gap to unresolved V genes and leave the rest unexplained. The DNA gave D and trimming, while V, J and clone size come from that table. This sample is represented by 150,000 to 200,000 clones; roughly four fifths of them were singletons. Clones ranked in the top ten supply approximately 2.5% of the sample.

As encoded in the germline V gene (reference sequence), CDR1 is LNHDA while CDR2 is SQIVND. The CDR3 holds 16 amino acids from the cysteine to the phenylalanine. The DNA shown is the 48-base CDR3, in frame from base 1. V ends up 5 bases short and J 0 bases short, with an unmatched junction base count of 6. The TCR sequence derives from a human donor with acute or convalescent COVID-19. The donor label of this sample is uncertain. In this chain, TRBV19 is recombined with TRBJ2-5; the central 10 bases match TRBD2. The sequencing sample was made of peripheral blood. CDR3 sequence: CASSPAGGGNQETQYF. Here is the DNA: TGTGCCAGTAGTCCAGCGGGAGGGGGAAACCAAGAGACCCAGTACTTC.